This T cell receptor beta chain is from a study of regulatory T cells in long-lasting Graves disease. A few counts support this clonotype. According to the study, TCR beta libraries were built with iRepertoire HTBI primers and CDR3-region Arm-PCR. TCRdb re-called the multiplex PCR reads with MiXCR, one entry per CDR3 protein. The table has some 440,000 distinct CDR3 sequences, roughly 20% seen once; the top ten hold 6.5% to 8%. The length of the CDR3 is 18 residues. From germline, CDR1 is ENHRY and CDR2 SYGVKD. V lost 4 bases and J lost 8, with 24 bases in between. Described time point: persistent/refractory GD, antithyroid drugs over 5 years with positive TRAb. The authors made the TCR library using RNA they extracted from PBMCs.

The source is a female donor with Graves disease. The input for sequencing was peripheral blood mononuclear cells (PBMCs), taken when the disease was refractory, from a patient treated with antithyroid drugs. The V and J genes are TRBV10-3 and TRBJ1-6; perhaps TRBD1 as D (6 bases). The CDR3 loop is CAISGTHQGIAGHSPLHF. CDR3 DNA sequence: TGTGCCATCAGTGGGACTCACCAGGGGATTGCGGGTCATTCACCCCTCCACTTT.